This TCR beta chain was identified during a study of T cells in localized non-small cell lung cancer (TCRdb year 2020). Regarding the study in general: Comparing tumors with uninvolved tumor-adjacent lungs, the study looked at the T cell repertoires of 220 or so patients with early-stage NSCLC. NSCLC patients had a mean age of roughly 64 years, and 129 were male and about a hundred female. The cohort was made up of roughly 250 treatment-naive NSCLC patients whose localized lung tumors had been resected.

Two independent pathologists confirmed that the uninvolved adjacent lung, which was taken at least 2 cm from the tumor margin, was free of atypia. At diagnosis, tumor, uninvolved tumor-adjacent lung and peripheral blood were collected and then preserved as a mix of FFPE and fresh-frozen material. Concerning this clone: It has no known antigen specificity. Per-nucleotide qualities are absent, and no much larger clonotype sits a single base away.

Study-level results and caveats: The highest T cell clonality was observed in uninvolved tumor-adjacent lung, where clonality exceeded that of tumor, suggesting that antigenic responses were more focused in uninvolved tumor-adjacent lung. Higher blood T cell density associated with longer overall survival, while higher adjacent-lung clonality associated with shorter survival. Because the study design was exploratory, TCR variables were selected using unadjusted p-values without false-discovery rate correction. Because multi-region tumor sequencing was not done, intratumor heterogeneity could not be ruled out. Of the top 100 tumor clones, a median of about 53 were detected in paired uninvolved adjacent lung; 28 were also among that lung's top 100.

V was cut back by 5 bases and J by 5 bases, leaving a gap of 19 bases between them. The CDR3 goes from the cysteine to the phenylalanine over 14 residues. Only CDR3 DNA remains: 42 bases, in frame from the first base. CDR1 is given as SQVTM and CDR2 as ANQGSEA, both from the germline V gene. The immunoSEQ Assay was used to sequence TCR beta CDR3 regions from DNA. The original methods were these. To compute T cell density, TCR beta template counts were normalized to usable DNA, which was estimated by amplifying housekeeping genes. Richness was estimated using the preseqR package, with extrapolation to 400,000 templates for PBMC samples and to 120,000 templates for tissue samples. Clonality was calculated as one minus Pielou's evenness. Differential abundance testing on productive amino-acid clonotypes, with a minimum total count of 5 and an alpha of 0.1, was used to identify tissue-enriched TCRs. The Jaccard Index and the Morisita Overlap Index were used to measure repertoire overlap between compartments. GLIPH grouped TCR beta CDR3s together with public tetramer-defined viral CDR3s, and a viral motif had to include at least three viral sequences and also show V-gene enrichment. This immuneACCESS table, as held by TCRdb, lists in-frame sequences with V and J called but not all clones. Of the missing ones, under half trace to an unresolved V gene in checked studies; the others have no known cause. V and J calls plus clone size are reproduced from that table; the DNA served to infer D and trimming. The sample contains roughly 680 clones, roughly 19% of them found a single time. Around 9.6% of the sample lies in the top ten.

The origin of this receptor is a female donor aged 60 or older with stage II lung adenocarcinoma. This specimen was normal lung tissue next to the tumor, taken before any cancer treatment. The chain employs TRBV29-1 and TRBJ2-7, and the D gene may be TRBD1, 7 bases matching. The CDR3 region: CSVNLATGRHEQYF. In nucleotides, the sequence is TGCAGCGTTAACCTGGCGACAGGGAGGCACGAGCAGTACTTC.